This T cell receptor beta chain was recorded in a study of Graves' ophthalmopathy and Graves' hyperthyroidism. Investigators amplified TCR beta CDR3 regions from RNA transcripts. The authors performed first-round RT-PCR with HTBI primers and then a second-round multiplex PCR. A single record per CDR3 protein comes from TCRdb applying MiXCR to the multiplex PCR reads. Altogether about 740,000 distinct CDR3 sequences are present, roughly 41% being singletons, with the ten largest covering approximately 46%. Overall study results and limits: Most expanded clonotypes from thyroid (those above 0.001 frequency) were also found in blood. Prediction of ophthalmopathy progression reached about 71% sensitivity and under 80% specificity.

As concerns this clonotype: Its antigen is unknown. Given a much more abundant clone one base away, this may be a read error.

The CDR3 spans 13 residues. V gave up 7 bases and J gave up 2 bases; unmatched junction bases: 5. Sequencing input: peripheral blood. This chain links TRBV12-3 or TRBV12-4 with TRBJ2-7; 7 bases line up with TRBD1. This clonotype originated in an adult man with Graves' ophthalmopathy. CDR3 DNA: TGTGCCAGCACCCTACAGGGGACCTACGAGCAGTACTTC. Amino acids: CASTLQGTYEQYF.